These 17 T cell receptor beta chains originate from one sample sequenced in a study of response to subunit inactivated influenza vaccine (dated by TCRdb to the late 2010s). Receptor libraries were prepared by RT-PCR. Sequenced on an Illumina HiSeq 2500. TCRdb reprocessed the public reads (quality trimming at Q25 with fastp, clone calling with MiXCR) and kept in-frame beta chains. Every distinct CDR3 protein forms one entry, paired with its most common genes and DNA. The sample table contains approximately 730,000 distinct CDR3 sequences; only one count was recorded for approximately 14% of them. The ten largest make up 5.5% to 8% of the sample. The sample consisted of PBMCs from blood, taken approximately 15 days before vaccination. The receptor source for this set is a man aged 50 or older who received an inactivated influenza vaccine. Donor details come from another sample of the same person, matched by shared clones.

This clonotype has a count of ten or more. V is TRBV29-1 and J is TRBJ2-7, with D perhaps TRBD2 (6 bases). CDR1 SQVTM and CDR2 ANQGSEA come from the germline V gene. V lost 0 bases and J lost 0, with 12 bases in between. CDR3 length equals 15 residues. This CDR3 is CSVEDPGGSSYEQYF. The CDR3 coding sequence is TGCAGCGTTGAAGATCCCGGGGGATCCTCCTACGAGCAGTACTTC.

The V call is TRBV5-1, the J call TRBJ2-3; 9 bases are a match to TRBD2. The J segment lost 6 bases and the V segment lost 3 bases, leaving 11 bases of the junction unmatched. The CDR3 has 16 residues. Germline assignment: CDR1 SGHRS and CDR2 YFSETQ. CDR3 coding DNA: TGCGCCAGCAGCTGGGCGGGAGCGGGGGGCCGGGATACGCAGTATTTT. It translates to CASSWAGAGGRDTQYF.

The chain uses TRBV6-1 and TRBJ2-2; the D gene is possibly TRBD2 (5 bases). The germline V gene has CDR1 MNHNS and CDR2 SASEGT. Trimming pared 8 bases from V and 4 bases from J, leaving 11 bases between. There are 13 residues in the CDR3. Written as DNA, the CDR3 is TGTGCCAGCGGAACCCTAGCCACCGGGGAGCTGTTTTTT. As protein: CASGTLATGELFF.

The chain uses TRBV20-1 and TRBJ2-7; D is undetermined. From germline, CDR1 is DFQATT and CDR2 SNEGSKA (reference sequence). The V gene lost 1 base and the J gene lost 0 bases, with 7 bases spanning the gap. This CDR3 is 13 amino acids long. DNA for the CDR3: TGCAGTGCTAGAGCCCCTAGCTCCTACGAGCAGTACTTC. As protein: CSARAPSSYEQYF.

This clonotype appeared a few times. CDR3 coding DNA: TGTGCCAGCAGTTACGTCTGGGGCTCTGGAAACACCATATATTTT. Protein sequence: CASSYVWGSGNTIYF. The chain joins TRBV6-5 to TRBJ1-3; D gene ambiguous. The germline CDR1 and CDR2 sequences are MNHEY and SVGAGI. CDR3 length: 15 amino acids. V was clipped by 2 bases and J by 0 bases, with 8 bases between them.

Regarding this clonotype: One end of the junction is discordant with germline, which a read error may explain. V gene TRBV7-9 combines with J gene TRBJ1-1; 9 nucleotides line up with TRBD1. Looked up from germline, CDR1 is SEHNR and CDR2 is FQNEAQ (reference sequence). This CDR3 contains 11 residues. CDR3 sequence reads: CAGQGFTEACF. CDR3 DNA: TGTGCGGGACAGGGCTTCACTGAAGCTTGCTTT.

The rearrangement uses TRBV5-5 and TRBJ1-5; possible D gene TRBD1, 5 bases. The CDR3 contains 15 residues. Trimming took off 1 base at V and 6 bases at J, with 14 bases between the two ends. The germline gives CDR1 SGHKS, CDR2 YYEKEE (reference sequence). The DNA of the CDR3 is TGTGCCAGCAGCTTGTTCCAGGGATCGGGTCAGCCCCAGCATTTT. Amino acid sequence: CASSLFQGSGQPQHF. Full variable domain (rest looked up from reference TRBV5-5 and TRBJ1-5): DAGVTQSPTHLIKTRGQQVTLRCSPISGHKSVSWYQQVLGQGPQFIFQYYEKEERGRGNFPDRFSARQFPNYSSELNVNALLLGDSALYLCASSLFQGSGQPQHFGDGTRLSIL.

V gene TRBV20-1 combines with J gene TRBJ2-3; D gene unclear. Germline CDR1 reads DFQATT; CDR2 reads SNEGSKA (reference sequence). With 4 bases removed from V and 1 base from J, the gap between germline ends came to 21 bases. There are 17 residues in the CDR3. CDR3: CSATQSRLLVGTDTQYF. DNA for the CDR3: TGCAGTGCTACCCAGTCCCGACTGTTGGTGGGCACAGATACGCAGTATTTT.

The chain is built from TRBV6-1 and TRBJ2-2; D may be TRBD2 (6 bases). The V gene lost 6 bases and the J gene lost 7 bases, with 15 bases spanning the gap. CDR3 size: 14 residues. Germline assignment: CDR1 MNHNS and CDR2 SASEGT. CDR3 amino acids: CASRGGVGVGELFF. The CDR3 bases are TGTGCCAGCAGGGGGGGAGTTGGTGTCGGGGAGCTGTTTTTT.

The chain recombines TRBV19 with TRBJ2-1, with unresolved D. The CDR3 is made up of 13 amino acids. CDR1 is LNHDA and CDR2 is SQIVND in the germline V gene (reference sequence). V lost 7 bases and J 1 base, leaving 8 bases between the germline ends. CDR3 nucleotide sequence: TGTGCCAGTATGTCATTATCCTACAATGAGCAGTTCTTC. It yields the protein CASMSLSYNEQFF.

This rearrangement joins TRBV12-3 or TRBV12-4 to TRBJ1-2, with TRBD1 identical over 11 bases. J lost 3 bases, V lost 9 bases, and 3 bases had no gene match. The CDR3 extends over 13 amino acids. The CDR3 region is CASWDRGDYGYTF. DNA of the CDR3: TGTGCCAGTTGGGACAGGGGGGACTATGGCTACACCTTC.

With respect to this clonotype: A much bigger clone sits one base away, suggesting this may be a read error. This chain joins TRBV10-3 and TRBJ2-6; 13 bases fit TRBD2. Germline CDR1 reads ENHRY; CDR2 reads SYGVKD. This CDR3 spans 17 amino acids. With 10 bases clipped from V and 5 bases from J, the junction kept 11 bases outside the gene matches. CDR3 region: CATRGTSGGAWANVLTF. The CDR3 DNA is TGTGCCACCAGGGGCACTAGCGGGGGGGCTTGGGCCAACGTCCTGACTTTC.

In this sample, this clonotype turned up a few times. The CDR3 spells CASSPRTEANYGYTF. CDR3 in DNA: TGTGCCAGCTCACCGCGGACAGAAGCTAACTATGGCTACACCTTC. The J gene is TRBJ1-2, the V gene TRBV18, with TRBD1 as a possible D gene (6 bases). V lost 3 bases to trimming and J lost 0 bases, with 11 bases between them. Germline assignment: CDR1 KGHSH and CDR2 LQKENI. The CDR3 totals 15 residues.

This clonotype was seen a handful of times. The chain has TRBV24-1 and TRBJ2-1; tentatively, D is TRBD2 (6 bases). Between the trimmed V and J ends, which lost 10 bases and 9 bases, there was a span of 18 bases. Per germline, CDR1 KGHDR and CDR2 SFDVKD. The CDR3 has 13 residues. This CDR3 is CATGWRERGEQFF. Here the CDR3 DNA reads TGTGCCACGGGGTGGCGGGAAAGGGGTGAGCAGTTCTTC.

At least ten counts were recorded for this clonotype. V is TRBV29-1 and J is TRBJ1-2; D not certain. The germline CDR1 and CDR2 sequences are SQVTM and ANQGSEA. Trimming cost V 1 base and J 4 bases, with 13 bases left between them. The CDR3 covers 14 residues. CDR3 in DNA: TGCAGCGTTGAAGGGGAAAGGACGGTCTATGGCTACACCTTC. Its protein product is CSVEGERTVYGYTF.

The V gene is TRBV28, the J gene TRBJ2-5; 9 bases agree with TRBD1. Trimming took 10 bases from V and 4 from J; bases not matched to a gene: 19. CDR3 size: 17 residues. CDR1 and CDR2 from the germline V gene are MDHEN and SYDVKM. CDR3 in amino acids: CAITFTADRGLGETQYF. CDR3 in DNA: TGTGCCATCACATTCACGGCGGACAGGGGTTTAGGAGAGACCCAGTACTTC.

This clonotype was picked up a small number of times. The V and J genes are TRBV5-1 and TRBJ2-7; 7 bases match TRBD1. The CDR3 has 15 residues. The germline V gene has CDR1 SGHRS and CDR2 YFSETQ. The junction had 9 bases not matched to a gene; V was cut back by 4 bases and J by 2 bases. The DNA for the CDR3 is TGCGCCAGCAGCCTGACAGGGCTCACCACCTACGAGCAGTACTTC. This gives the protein CASSLTGLTTYEQYF. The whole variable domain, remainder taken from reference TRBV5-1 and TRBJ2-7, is KAGVTQTPRYLIKTRGQQVTLSCSPISGHRSVSWYQQTPGQGLQFLFEYFSETQRNKGNFPGRFSGRQFSNSRSEMNVSTLELGDSALYLCASSLTGLTTYEQYFGPGTRLTVT.